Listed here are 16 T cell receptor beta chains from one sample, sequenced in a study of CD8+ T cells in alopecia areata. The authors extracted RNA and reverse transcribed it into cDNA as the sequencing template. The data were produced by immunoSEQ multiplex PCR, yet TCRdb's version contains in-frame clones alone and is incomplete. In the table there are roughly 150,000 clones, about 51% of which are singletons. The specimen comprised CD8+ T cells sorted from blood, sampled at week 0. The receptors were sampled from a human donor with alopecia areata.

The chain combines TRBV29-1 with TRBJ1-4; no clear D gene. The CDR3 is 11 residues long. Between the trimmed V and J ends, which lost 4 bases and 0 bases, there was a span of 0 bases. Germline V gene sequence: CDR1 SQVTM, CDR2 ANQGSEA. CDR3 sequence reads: CSVATNEKLFF. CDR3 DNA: TGCAGCGTTGCAACTAATGAAAAACTGTTTTTT.

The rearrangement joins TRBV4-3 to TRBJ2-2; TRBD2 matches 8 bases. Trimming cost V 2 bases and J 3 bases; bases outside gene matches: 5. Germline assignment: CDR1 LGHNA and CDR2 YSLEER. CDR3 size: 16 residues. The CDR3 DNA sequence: TGCGCCAGCAGCCAACTTAGCGGGGTGCACACCGGGGAGCTGTTTTTT. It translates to CASSQLSGVHTGELFF.

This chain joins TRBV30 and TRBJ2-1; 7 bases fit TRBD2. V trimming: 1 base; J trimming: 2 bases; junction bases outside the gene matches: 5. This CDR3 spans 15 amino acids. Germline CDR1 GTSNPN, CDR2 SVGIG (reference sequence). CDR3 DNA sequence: TGTGCCTGGAGTGGGGGGGGTAGCCCCTACAATGAGCAGTTCTTC. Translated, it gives CAWSGGGSPYNEQFF.

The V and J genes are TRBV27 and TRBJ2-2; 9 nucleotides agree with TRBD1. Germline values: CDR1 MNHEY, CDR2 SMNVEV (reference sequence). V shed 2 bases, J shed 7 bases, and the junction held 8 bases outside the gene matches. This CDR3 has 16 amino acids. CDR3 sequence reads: CASSLIKGQGGGELFF. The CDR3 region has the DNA TGTGCCAGCAGTTTAATTAAGGGACAGGGTGGCGGGGAGCTGTTTTTT.

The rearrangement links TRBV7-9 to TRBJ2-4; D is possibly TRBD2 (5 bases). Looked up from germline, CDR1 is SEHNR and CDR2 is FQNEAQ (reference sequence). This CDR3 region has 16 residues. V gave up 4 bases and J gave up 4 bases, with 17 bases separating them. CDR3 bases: TGTGCCAGCAGCTCCGGCGGAGGCTTAGAAAAAAACATTCAGTACTTC. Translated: CASSSGGGLEKNIQYF.

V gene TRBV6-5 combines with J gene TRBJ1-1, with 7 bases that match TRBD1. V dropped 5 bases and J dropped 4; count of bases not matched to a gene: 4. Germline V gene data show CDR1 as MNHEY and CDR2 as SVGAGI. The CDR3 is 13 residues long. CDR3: CASSERGPTEAFF. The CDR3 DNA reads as TGTGCCAGCAGTGAGAGGGGGCCCACTGAAGCTTTCTTT.

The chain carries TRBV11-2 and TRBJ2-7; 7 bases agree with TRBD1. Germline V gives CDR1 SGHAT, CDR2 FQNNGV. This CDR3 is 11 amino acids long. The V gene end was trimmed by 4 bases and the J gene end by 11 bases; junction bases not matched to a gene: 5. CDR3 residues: CASSWTGVKYF. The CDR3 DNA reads TGTGCCAGCAGCTGGACAGGCGTCAAGTACTTC.

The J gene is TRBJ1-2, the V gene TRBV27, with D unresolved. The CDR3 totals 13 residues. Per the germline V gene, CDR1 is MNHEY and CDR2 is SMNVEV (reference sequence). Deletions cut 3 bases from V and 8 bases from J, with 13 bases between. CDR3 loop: CASSLGRGNGYTF. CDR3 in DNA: TGTGCCAGCAGTTTGGGTAGAGGGAACGGCTACACCTTC.

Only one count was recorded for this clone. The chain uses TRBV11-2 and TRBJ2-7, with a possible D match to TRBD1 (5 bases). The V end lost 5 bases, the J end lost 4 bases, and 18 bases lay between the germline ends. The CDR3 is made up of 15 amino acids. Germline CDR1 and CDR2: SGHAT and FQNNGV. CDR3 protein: CASSTTRVQEYEQYF. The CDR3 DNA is TGTGCCAGCAGCACAACCAGGGTACAGGAGTACGAGCAGTACTTC.

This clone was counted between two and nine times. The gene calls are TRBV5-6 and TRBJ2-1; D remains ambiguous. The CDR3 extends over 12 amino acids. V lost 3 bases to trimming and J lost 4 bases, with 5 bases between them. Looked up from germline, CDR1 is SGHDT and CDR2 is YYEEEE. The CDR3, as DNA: TGTGCCAGCAGCTCGTTGTACAATGAGCAGTTCTTC. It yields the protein CASSSLYNEQFF.

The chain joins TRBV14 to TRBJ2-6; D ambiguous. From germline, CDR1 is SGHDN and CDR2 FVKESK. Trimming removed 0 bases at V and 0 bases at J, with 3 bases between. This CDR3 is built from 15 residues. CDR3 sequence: CASSQDLSGANVLTF. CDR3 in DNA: TGTGCCAGCAGCCAAGATCTCTCTGGGGCCAACGTCCTGACTTTC.

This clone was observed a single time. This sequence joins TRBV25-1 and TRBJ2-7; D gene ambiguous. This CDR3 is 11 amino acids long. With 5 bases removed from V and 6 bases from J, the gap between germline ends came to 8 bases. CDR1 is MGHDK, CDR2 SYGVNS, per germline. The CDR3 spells CASSLGSEQYF. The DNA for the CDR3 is TGTGCCAGCAGTTTAGGTAGCGAGCAGTACTTC.

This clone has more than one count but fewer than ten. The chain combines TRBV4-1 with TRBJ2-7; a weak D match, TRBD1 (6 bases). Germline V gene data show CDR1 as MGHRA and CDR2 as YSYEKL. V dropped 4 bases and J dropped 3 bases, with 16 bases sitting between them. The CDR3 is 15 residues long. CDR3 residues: CASSPDRSRDYEQYF. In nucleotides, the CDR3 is TGCGCCAGCAGCCCAGACAGGTCTAGGGACTACGAGCAGTACTTC.

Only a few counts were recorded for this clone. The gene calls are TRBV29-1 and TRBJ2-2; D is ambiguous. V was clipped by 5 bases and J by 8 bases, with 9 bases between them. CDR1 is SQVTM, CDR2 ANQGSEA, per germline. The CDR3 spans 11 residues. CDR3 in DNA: TGCAGCGTTTTGCTCTCTGGGGAGCTGTTTTTT. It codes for CSVLLSGELFF.

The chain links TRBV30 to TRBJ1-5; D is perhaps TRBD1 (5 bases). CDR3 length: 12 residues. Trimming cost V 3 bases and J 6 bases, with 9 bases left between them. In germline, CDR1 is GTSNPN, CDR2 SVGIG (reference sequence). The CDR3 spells CAWSDGAQPQHF. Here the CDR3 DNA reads TGTGCCTGGAGCGACGGGGCTCAGCCCCAGCATTTT.

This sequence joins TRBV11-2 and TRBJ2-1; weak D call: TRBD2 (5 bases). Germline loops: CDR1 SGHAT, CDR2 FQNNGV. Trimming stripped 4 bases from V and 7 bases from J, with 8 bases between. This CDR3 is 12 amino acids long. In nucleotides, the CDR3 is TGTGCCAGCAGCTCCCCGGGGAATGAGCAGTTCTTC. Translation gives CASSSPGNEQFF.